This TCR beta chain was observed in a study of identical twins. Study observations and caveats: Twin-shared out-of-frame alpha sequences were enriched for low generation probability. Memory repertoires showed no such pattern, whereas abundant cord blood beta clonotypes carried fewer insertions. Twin sharing of out-of-frame TCR alpha was underestimated by models in monozygotic pairs.

There were only healthy Caucasians among the donors. This CDR3 is built from 15 residues. Deletions cut 5 bases from V and 0 bases from J, with 11 bases between. The germline CDR1 and CDR2 sequences are SEHNR and FQNEAQ (reference sequence). There are many counts of this clonotype. Its specificity is unknown. TCRdb reanalysed the 5' RACE reads using MiXCR and keeps one entry per CDR3 protein. The sample shows 690,000 or so distinct CDR3 sequences, roughly 6.2% of them seen only once. This sequence originates from a man aged 18 to 35 in good health. Sequenced: naive T cells sorted from blood. This chain connects TRBV7-9 to TRBJ2-1; a weak D match, TRBD1 (6 bases). This CDR3 reads CASSRGQPSYNEQFF. The CDR3 bases are TGTGCCAGCAGCCGAGGACAGCCCTCCTACAATGAGCAGTTCTTC.